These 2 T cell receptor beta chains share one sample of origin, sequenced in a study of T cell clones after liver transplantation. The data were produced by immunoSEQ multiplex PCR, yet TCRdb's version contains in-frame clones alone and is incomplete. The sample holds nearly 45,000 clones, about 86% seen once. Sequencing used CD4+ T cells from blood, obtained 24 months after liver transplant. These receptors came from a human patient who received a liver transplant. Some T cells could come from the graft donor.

The DNA for the CDR3 is TGTGCCAGCAGCTCTGGGGGGGAGACCCAGTACTTC. It encodes CASSSGGETQYF. This chain uses TRBV7-3 with TRBJ2-5; maybe TRBD2 (6 bases). Trimming removed 4 bases at V and 5 bases at J, with 8 bases between. This CDR3 comprises 12 residues. Germline V CDR1 and CDR2: SGHTA, FQGTGA.

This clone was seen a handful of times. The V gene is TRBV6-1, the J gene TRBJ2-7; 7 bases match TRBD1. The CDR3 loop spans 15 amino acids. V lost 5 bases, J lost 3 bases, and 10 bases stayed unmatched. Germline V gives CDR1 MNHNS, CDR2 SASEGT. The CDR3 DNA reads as TGTGCCAGCAGTTCGACAGGGACCCTCCTCTACGAGCAGTACTTC. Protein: CASSSTGTLLYEQYF.